This passage covers 28 T cell receptor beta chains from one sample sequenced in a study of identifying expanded T cells in peripheral blood. Clones were read by immunoSEQ multiplex PCR, and TCRdb kept only the in-frame ones, dropping some. This table has some 100,000 clones, around 88% appearing once. Sequenced: blood. These receptors were obtained from a person aged 18 to 70 in good health.

The J gene is TRBJ2-7, the V gene TRBV4-1; 9 bases fit TRBD1. Germline CDR1 is MGHRA and CDR2 is YSYEKL. This CDR3 contains 15 residues. V trimming: 3 bases; J trimming: 3 bases; junction bases outside the gene matches: 6. The CDR3 sequence is CASSQADRGRYEQYF. Written as DNA, the CDR3 is TGCGCCAGCAGCCAGGCGGACAGGGGACGCTACGAGCAGTACTTC.

V usage is TRBV7-2 and J usage is TRBJ2-7; no reliable D call. The V and J ends lost 2 bases and 1 base respectively, with 6 bases between them. This CDR3 is 13 amino acids long. Per the germline V gene, CDR1 is SGHTA and CDR2 is FQGNSA. Here the CDR3 DNA reads TGTGCCAGCAGCTTAATGGGGTCCTACGAGCAGTACTTC. Translating gives CASSLMGSYEQYF.

This chain links TRBV14 with TRBJ1-1, with 8 bases aligning to TRBD1. Trimming removed 0 bases from V and 0 bases from J; junction bases left unmatched: 6. CDR1 and CDR2 from the germline V gene are SGHDN and FVKESK. This CDR3 contains 17 residues. CDR3 DNA sequence: TGTGCCAGCAGCCAAGATATCGGGACAGGTATGAACACTGAAGCTTTCTTT. This encodes CASSQDIGTGMNTEAFF.

This chain connects TRBV7-2 to TRBJ2-1, with a tentative D call TRBD1 (5 bases). CDR3 length equals 15 residues. Per the germline V gene, CDR1 is SGHTA and CDR2 is FQGNSA. Trimming stripped 7 bases from V and 5 bases from J, with 18 bases between. The CDR3 nucleotides are TGTGCCAGCATTAGGGGCCAGGGAATGAACAATGAGCAGTTCTTC. Its translation is CASIRGQGMNNEQFF. The complete variable domain, with remaining parts taken from reference TRBV7-2 and TRBJ2-1, reads GAGVSQSPSNKVTEKGKDVELRCDPISGHTALYWYRQSLGQGLEFLIYFQGNSAPDKSGLPSDRFSAERTGGSVSTLTIQRTQQEDSAVYLCASIRGQGMNNEQFFGPGTRLTVL.

This chain joins TRBV6-5 and TRBJ1-2; D uncertain. From germline, CDR1 is MNHEY and CDR2 SVGAGI. The length of the CDR3 is 15 residues. With 8 bases removed from V and 6 bases from J, the gap between germline ends came to 22 bases. The CDR3 here is CASRIAPEVINGYTF. In DNA form, the CDR3 reads TGTGCCAGCCGTATTGCCCCGGAGGTTATCAATGGCTACACCTTC.

This clone was counted only a few times. The chain's CDR3 is CASSPGHSGNTIYF. The CDR3 DNA reads TGTGCCAGCAGCCCGGGACACTCTGGAAACACCATATATTTT. The chain carries TRBV14 and TRBJ1-3; TRBD1 might be the D (6 bases). The CDR3 covers 14 residues. CDR1 SGHDN and CDR2 FVKESK come from the germline V gene. Trimming pared 4 bases from V and 0 bases from J, leaving 7 bases between.

The rearrangement uses TRBV10-1 and TRBJ2-7; 7 nucleotides agree with TRBD2. Germline values: CDR1 WNHNN, CDR2 SYGVQD (reference sequence). The CDR3 extends over 16 amino acids. The V gene end was trimmed by 9 bases and the J gene end by 5 bases; junction bases not matched to a gene: 19. The DNA for the CDR3 is TGCGCCAGTCGGCGGGGGTGGAGCCTTCGACGGGACGAGCAGTACTTC. It yields the protein CASRRGWSLRRDEQYF.

The chain combines TRBV2 with TRBJ2-3, with 8 bases fitting TRBD2. The CDR3 sequence is 15 residues long. With V trimmed by 5 bases and J by 1 base, 5 bases remained unmatched. Germline lookup yields CDR1 SNHLY and CDR2 FYNNEI. The CDR3 DNA reads TGTGCCAGCAGTTTTATAGCGGGGCGCACAGATACGCAGTATTTT. Its protein product is CASSFIAGRTDTQYF.

J is TRBJ2-6 and V is TRBV7-9; D may be TRBD1 or TRBD2 (5 bases each). Germline V gene data show CDR1 as SEHNR and CDR2 as FQNEAQ (reference sequence). Trimming pared 1 base from V and 0 bases from J, leaving 16 bases between. The CDR3 extends over 19 amino acids. Written as DNA, the CDR3 is TGTGCCAGCAGCTTAGGAGGGACCGTACGACTCTCTGGGGCCAACGTCCTGACTTTC. This translates into CASSLGGTVRLSGANVLTF.

The chain couples TRBV28 to TRBJ1-2; 10 bases are a match to TRBD1. CDR1 is MDHEN, CDR2 SYDVKM, per germline. The CDR3 covers 17 residues. Trimming at V came to 5 bases and at J to 8 bases, leaving 17 bases not matched to a gene. The CDR3 region has the DNA TGTGCCAGCAGTACACGGTCACCGGGGACAGGGGTACGGGGCTACACCTTC. Protein: CASSTRSPGTGVRGYTF.

V is TRBV5-6 and J is TRBJ1-3, with TRBD1 matching 7 bases. Germline assignment: CDR1 SGHDT and CDR2 YYEEEE. V was pared by 1 base and J by 0 bases, with 13 bases of the junction left unmatched. This CDR3 region has 19 residues. CDR3 coding DNA: TGTGCCAGCAGCTTGCCAACCCTAGGACAGGACTTCTCTGGAAACACCATATATTTT. Residues: CASSLPTLGQDFSGNTIYF.

V usage is TRBV21-1 and J usage is TRBJ2-3; the table assigns TRBD1, which was not confirmed against the DNA. TRBV21-1 counts as a pseudogene. CDR3 length equals 20 residues. The CDR3 is CASSSEGAGTLGLFTDTQYF. The CDR3 region has the DNA TGTGCCAGCAGCTCCGAAGGGGCAGGAACCCTTGGCCTCTTCACAGATACGCAGTATTTT.

This clone was seen more than once but under ten times. The chain uses TRBV5-1 and TRBJ2-3; 7 bases agree with TRBD2. Trimming removed 4 bases from V and 2 bases from J; junction bases left unmatched: 4. Germline V gene lookup returns CDR1 SGHRS and CDR2 YFSETQ. The CDR3 runs 14 residues. The CDR3 DNA follows: TGCGCCAGCAGCGAGGGACTAACCACAGATACGCAGTATTTT. Its translation: CASSEGLTTDTQYF. Full variable domain (rest looked up from reference TRBV5-1 and TRBJ2-3): KAGVTQTPRYLIKTRGQQVTLSCSPISGHRSVSWYQQTPGQGLQFLFEYFSETQRNKGNFPGRFSGRQFSNSRSEMNVSTLELGDSALYLCASSEGLTTDTQYFGPGTRLTVL.

This clone occurred a few times. This sequence joins TRBV20-1 and TRBJ1-1; D gene ambiguous. V lost 6 bases to trimming and J lost 2 bases, with 7 bases between them. Per the germline V gene, CDR1 is DFQATT and CDR2 is SNEGSKA (reference sequence). The CDR3 is made up of 11 amino acids. The CDR3 nucleotides read TGCAGTGCCCATAGTAACACTGAAGCTTTCTTT. Translation gives CSAHSNTEAFF.

The chain recombines TRBV27 with TRBJ1-2; D might be TRBD1 (5 bases). The CDR3 consists of 16 residues. V was trimmed by 0 bases and J by 8 bases, leaving 19 bases between them. Looked up from germline, CDR1 is MNHEY and CDR2 is SMNVEV (reference sequence). CDR3 residues: CASSLSRLGTSFGYTF. DNA for the CDR3: TGTGCCAGCAGTTTATCTAGGTTAGGGACTTCTTTCGGCTACACCTTC.

This chain connects TRBV9 to TRBJ2-7; D is perhaps TRBD1 (7 bases). This CDR3 region has 15 residues. Per the germline V gene, CDR1 is SGDLS and CDR2 is YYNGEE. Trimming pared 4 bases from V and 4 bases from J, leaving 18 bases between. CDR3 coding DNA: TGTGCCAGCAGCCCTCGCGGGACAGAGTGGTACGAGCAGTACTTC. As protein: CASSPRGTEWYEQYF.

Only one count was recorded for this clone. The chain recombines TRBV5-6 with TRBJ2-2; tentative D call: TRBD1 (6 bases). Germline assignment: CDR1 SGHDT and CDR2 YYEEEE. This CDR3 is built from 14 residues. Trimming stripped 3 bases from V and 5 bases from J, with 11 bases between. The CDR3 bases are TGTGCCAGCAGCTCGACCACAGGGACCGGGGAGCTGTTTTTT. It is translated as CASSSTTGTGELFF. Full variable domain (missing parts from reference TRBV5-6 and TRBJ2-2): DAGVTQSPTHLIKTRGQQVTLRCSPKSGHDTVSWYQQALGQGPQFIFQYYEEEERQRGNFPDRFSGHQFPNYSSELNVNALLLGDSALYLCASSSTTGTGELFFGEGSRLTVL.

CDR3 sequence: CASSLSYAGAPYEQYF. The CDR3 DNA follows: TGTGCCAGCAGTTTATCGTACGCGGGGGCACCCTACGAGCAGTACTTC. V is TRBV27 and J is TRBJ2-7; tentative D call: TRBD2 (7 bases). Germline V gene sequence: CDR1 MNHEY, CDR2 SMNVEV (reference sequence). V dropped 0 bases and J dropped 2 bases, with 14 bases sitting between them. The CDR3 sequence is 16 residues long.

The chain is built from TRBV5-1 and TRBJ2-3; 9 nucleotides line up with TRBD2. Germline trimming cut 6 bases from V and 5 bases from J; bases unmatched to any gene: 10. Germline CDR1 and CDR2: SGHRS and YFSETQ. This CDR3 is built from 15 residues. CDR3 region: CASNRAGGFGDTQYF. DNA for the CDR3: TGCGCCAGCAATCGAGCGGGGGGATTCGGAGATACGCAGTATTTT.

This sequence joins TRBV4-1 and TRBJ1-1, with D maybe TRBD1 (6 bases). CDR1 is MGHRA and CDR2 is YSYEKL in the germline V gene. V was shortened by 8 bases and J by 5 bases, with 18 bases between the two germline ends. CDR3 length: 14 residues. In nucleotides, the CDR3 is TGCGCCAGCCGGGGAGGGGGTCCGAGGACTGAAGCTTTCTTT. Amino acid sequence: CASRGGGPRTEAFF.

The chain links TRBV5-1 to TRBJ2-3; the match to TRBD2 covers 7 bases. J lost 4 bases, V lost 4 bases, and 18 bases had no gene match. Germline V CDR1 and CDR2: SGHRS, YFSETQ. The length of the CDR3 is 18 residues. CDR3 sequence (DNA): TGCGCCAGCAGCCTGGGGGGGTGGTCGGCACTGGGCCCAGATACGCAGTATTTT. Protein product: CASSLGGWSALGPDTQYF.

The chain employs TRBV7-6 and TRBJ1-2, with TRBD1 as a possible D gene (5 bases). Germline CDR1 and CDR2: SGHVS and FNYEAQ. Deletions cut 5 bases from V and 8 bases from J, with 15 bases between. There are 13 residues in the CDR3. The CDR3 DNA sequence: TGTGCCAGCAGCCTCAGACACGAGGGGGGCTACACCTTC. Its protein product is CASSLRHEGGYTF.

The chain couples TRBV19 to TRBJ1-1; D gene unclear. There are 15 residues in the CDR3. V was trimmed by 7 bases and J by 5 bases, leaving 20 bases between them. The V gene's germline CDR1 is LNHDA and CDR2 SQIVND (reference sequence). The CDR3 bases are TGTGCCAGTACCCTAATATGGGGAGTTGGGACTGAAGCTTTCTTT. Its translation is CASTLIWGVGTEAFF.

The chain joins TRBV19 to TRBJ1-4; 7 nucleotides match TRBD1. CDR1 LNHDA and CDR2 SQIVND come from the germline V gene (reference sequence). With 7 bases clipped from V and 8 bases from J, the junction kept 13 bases outside the gene matches. The CDR3 runs to 15 residues. The CDR3 bases are TGTGCCAGTACCCACCGACAGGGTGGTGAGGAAAAACTGTTTTTT. As protein: CASTHRQGGEEKLFF. Supplemented by reference TRBV19 and TRBJ1-4, the full variable domain reads DGGITQSPKYLFRKEGQNVTLSCEQNLNHDAMYWYRQDPGQGLRLIYYSQIVNDFQKGDIAEGYSVSREKKESFPLTVTSAQKNPTAFYLCASTHRQGGEEKLFFGSGTQLSVL.

This clone occurred a few times. The rearrangement joins TRBV7-2 to TRBJ1-4, with D possibly TRBD1 on 5 matching bases. Trimming took off 4 bases at V and 5 bases at J, with 11 bases between the two ends. CDR1 and CDR2 from the germline V gene are SGHTA and FQGNSA. The CDR3 covers 14 residues. CDR3 in amino acids: CASSSWGSNEKLFF. CDR3 DNA sequence: TGTGCCAGCAGCTCCTGGGGCAGCAATGAAAAACTGTTTTTT.

This chain joins TRBV7-2 and TRBJ2-3, with 14 bases matching TRBD2. From germline, CDR1 is SGHTA and CDR2 FQGNSA. The CDR3 is 16 amino acids. V gave up 5 bases and J gave up 1 base; unmatched junction bases: 2. The CDR3, as DNA: TGTGCCAGCAGCACGGGACTAGCGGGGGGCACAGATACGCAGTATTTT. Protein sequence: CASSTGLAGGTDTQYF.

This chain joins TRBV4-3 and TRBJ1-2; no firm D call. The CDR3 covers 15 residues. The V end was cut by 1 base, the J end by 2 bases, with 11 bases between. Germline CDR1 and CDR2: LGHNA and YSLEER. CDR3 DNA: TGCGCCAGCAGCCAAGCCCGGACGGGAAACTATGGCTACACCTTC. Translated, it gives CASSQARTGNYGYTF.

This clone has just one count. J is TRBJ2-7 and V is TRBV5-4, with no clear D. The CDR3 covers 15 residues. CDR1 and CDR2 (germline): SGHNT, YYREEE (reference sequence). The V end was cut by 2 bases, the J end by 3 bases, with 15 bases between. The CDR3 DNA reads as TGTGCCAGCAGCTTTGGCCGACTTGCAGACTACGAGCAGTACTTC. Protein sequence: CASSFGRLADYEQYF. The whole variable domain, remainder taken from reference TRBV5-4 and TRBJ2-7, is ETGVTQSPTHLIKTRGQQVTLRCSSQSGHNTVSWYQQALGQGPQFIFQYYREEENGRGNFPPRFSGLQFPNYSSELNVNALELDDSALYLCASSFGRLADYEQYFGPGTRLTVT.